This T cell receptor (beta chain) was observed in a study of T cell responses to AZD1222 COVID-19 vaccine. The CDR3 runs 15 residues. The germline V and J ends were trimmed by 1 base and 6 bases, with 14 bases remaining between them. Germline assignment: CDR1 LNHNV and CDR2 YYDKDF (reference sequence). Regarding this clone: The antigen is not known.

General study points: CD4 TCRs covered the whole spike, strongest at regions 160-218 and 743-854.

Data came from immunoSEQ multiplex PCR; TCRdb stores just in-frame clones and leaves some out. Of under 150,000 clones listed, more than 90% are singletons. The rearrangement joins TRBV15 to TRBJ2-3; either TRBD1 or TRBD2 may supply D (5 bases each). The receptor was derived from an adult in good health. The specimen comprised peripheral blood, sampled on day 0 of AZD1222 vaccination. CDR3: CATSRAGTNGDTQYF. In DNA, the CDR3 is TGTGCCACCAGCAGAGCCGGGACCAATGGGGATACGCAGTATTTT.